A selection of T cell receptor beta chains follows, all from one sample in a study of T-cell reconstitution after alpha-beta-depleted transplantation in children. TCRdb passed the PCR reads through MiXCR, listing each CDR3 protein once. Of 420,000 or so distinct CDR3 sequences listed, about a tenth are singletons. The sequences come from PBMCs from the stem cell graft donor, collected from the stem cell graft. These receptor sequences come from a human donor who donated a stem cell graft to a child with acute myeloid leukemia. Both conserved end residues are part of each CDR3. The order of the fields is D gene, clone size, V gene, J gene, CDR3 protein, CDR3 DNA. The D gene is left open where the match is weak. Clone size appears in some rows only: once, few, many, or a class for an expanded clone.

D: TRBD2; size: few; V: TRBV7-9; J: TRBJ2-3; CDR3: CASSQGLAGVVDTQYF; DNA: TGTGCCAGCAGCCAGGGACTAGCGGGAGTTGTAGATACGCAGTATTTT
D: TRBD2; size: -; V: TRBV5-6; J: TRBJ2-2; CDR3: CASSSVGGSGINTGELFF; DNA: TGTGCCAGCAGCTCCGTTGGTGGTAGCGGGATTAACACCGGGGAGCTGTTTTTT
D: TRBD2; size: -; V: TRBV9; J: TRBJ2-2; CDR3: CASSVTSGNTGELFF; DNA: TGTGCCAGCAGCGTAACTAGCGGGAACACCGGGGAGCTGTTTTTT
D: -; size: -; V: TRBV7-8; J: TRBJ2-1; CDR3: CASSLGVLKRLYNEQFF; DNA: TGTGCCAGCAGCTTAGGGGTTCTCAAGCGCCTTTACAATGAGCAGTTCTTC
D: TRBD2; size: few; V: TRBV5-5; J: TRBJ2-1; CDR3: CASSSSGGDYNEQFF; DNA: TGTGCCAGCAGCTCCAGCGGGGGGGACTACAATGAGCAGTTCTTC
D: -; size: -; V: TRBV29-1; J: TRBJ1-1; CDR3: CSVDRTQNTEAFF; DNA: TGCAGCGTTGACCGGACACAGAACACTGAAGCTTTCTTT
D: -; size: many; V: TRBV5-6; J: TRBJ1-3; CDR3: CASSRQGSGNTIYF; DNA: TGTGCCAGCAGCCGGCAGGGATCAGGAAACACCATATATTTT
D: -; size: few; V: TRBV9; J: TRBJ2-3; CDR3: CASSVAPGGGSADTQYF; DNA: TGTGCCAGCAGCGTAGCCCCAGGGGGCGGGAGTGCAGATACGCAGTATTTT
D: -; size: -; V: TRBV12-3/TRBV12-4; J: TRBJ2-5; CDR3: CASSFMAPETQYF; DNA: TGTGCCAGCAGTTTTATGGCCCCTGAGACCCAGTACTTC
D: -; size: many; V: TRBV24-1; J: TRBJ1-4; CDR3: CATSEYWPPNGELFF; DNA: TGTGCCACCAGTGAATATTGGCCACCTAATGGGGAACTGTTTTTT
D: -; size: -; V: TRBV20-1; J: TRBJ2-2; CDR3: CSARVRGTNTGELFF; DNA: TGCAGTGCTAGAGTCCGCGGTACGAACACCGGGGAGCTGTTTTTT
D: TRBD1; size: -; V: TRBV2; J: TRBJ1-4; CDR3: CASRAGTGFSEKLFF; DNA: TGTGCCAGCAGAGCCGGGACAGGGTTTTCCGAAAAACTGTTTTTT
D: -; size: many; V: TRBV6-5; J: TRBJ1-5; CDR3: CASSYGGDSNQPQHF; DNA: TGTGCCAGCAGTTACGGCGGGGATAGCAATCAGCCCCAGCATTTT
D: TRBD2; size: -; V: TRBV20-1; J: TRBJ2-7; CDR3: CSAGGTSGTYEQYF; DNA: TGCAGTGCTGGCGGGACTAGCGGCACCTACGAGCAGTACTTC
D: -; size: many; V: TRBV29-1; J: TRBJ2-2; CDR3: CSVVKMDTGELFF; DNA: TGCAGCGTTGTGAAAATGGACACCGGGGAGCTGTTTTTT
D: -; size: -; V: TRBV20-1; J: TRBJ2-3; CDR3: CSARDDGPRTDTQYF; DNA: TGCAGTGCTAGAGACGACGGGCCCCGAACAGATACGCAGTATTTT
D: -; size: -; V: TRBV20-1; J: TRBJ2-5; CDR3: CSAPRIASRGAETQYF; DNA: TGCAGTGCCCCCAGGATCGCCTCGCGTGGAGCTGAGACCCAGTACTTC
D: -; size: many; V: TRBV7-2; J: TRBJ2-2; CDR3: CASSLGRTGELFF; DNA: TGTGCCAGCAGCTTAGGAAGGACCGGGGAGCTGTTTTTT
D: -; size: -; V: TRBV29-1; J: TRBJ2-3; CDR3: CSVEGGQLSTDTQYF; DNA: TGCAGCGTTGAAGGAGGCCAGCTTAGCACAGATACGCAGTATTTT
D: -; size: few; V: TRBV11-2; J: TRBJ2-1; CDR3: CASSLGRSGAGEQFF; DNA: TGTGCCAGCAGCCTCGGGCGTTCAGGGGCCGGTGAGCAGTTCTTC
D: -; size: -; V: TRBV7-8; J: TRBJ2-2; CDR3: CASWVGYSTGELFF; DNA: TGTGCCAGCTGGGTAGGGTATTCCACCGGGGAGCTGTTTTTT
D: -; size: few; V: TRBV29-1; J: TRBJ2-1; CDR3: CSVEFGEQFF; DNA: TGCAGCGTTGAATTCGGTGAGCAGTTCTTC
D: -; size: few; V: TRBV7-8; J: TRBJ2-1; CDR3: CASSSGRVTYNEQFF; DNA: TGTGCCAGCAGCTCAGGTAGGGTGACCTACAATGAGCAGTTCTTC
D: TRBD2; size: -; V: TRBV27; J: TRBJ2-3; CDR3: CASSLRRGARADTQYF; DNA: TGTGCCAGCAGTTTACGGCGGGGGGCCCGGGCAGATACGCAGTATTTT
D: -; size: -; V: TRBV29-1; J: TRBJ1-3; CDR3: CSVDSRAGNTIYF; DNA: TGCAGCGTTGATTCCAGGGCGGGAAACACCATATATTTT
D: -; size: many; V: TRBV29-1; J: TRBJ2-3; CDR3: CSAKDSRTDTQYF; DNA: TGCAGCGCAAAGGACTCGCGCACAGATACGCAGTATTTT
D: TRBD2; size: -; V: TRBV14; J: TRBJ2-5; CDR3: CASSQDSAGARETQYF; DNA: TGTGCCAGCAGCCAAGATTCAGCGGGAGCTCGGGAGACCCAGTACTTC
D: -; size: few; V: TRBV20-1; J: TRBJ2-5; CDR3: CSARDGATQETQYF; DNA: TGCAGTGCTAGAGACGGAGCGACACAAGAGACCCAGTACTTC
D: -; size: -; V: TRBV21-1; J: TRBJ2-4; CDR3: CASSKVSSFLAKNIQYF; DNA: TGTGCCAGCAGCAAAGTATCCAGTTTTCTAGCCAAAAACATTCAGTACTTC
D: -; size: -; V: TRBV27; J: TRBJ2-5; CDR3: CASSPGFGYQETQYF; DNA: TGTGCCAGCAGTCCCGGATTTGGGTACCAAGAGACCCAGTACTTC
D: -; size: few; V: TRBV5-1; J: TRBJ1-5; CDR3: CASSLYPDNSNQPQHF; DNA: TGCGCCAGCAGCTTGTACCCGGATAATAGCAATCAGCCCCAGCATTTT
D: TRBD1; size: -; V: TRBV12-3/TRBV12-4; J: TRBJ1-2; CDR3: CASRRDRGQDYGYTF; DNA: TGTGCCAGCAGGCGGGACAGGGGGCAGGACTATGGCTACACCTTC
D: -; size: few; V: TRBV6-1; J: TRBJ2-3; CDR3: CASREDSTDTQYF; DNA: TGTGCCAGCAGGGAGGACAGCACAGATACGCAGTATTTT
D: -; size: few; V: TRBV6-1; J: TRBJ2-2; CDR3: CASRIRGVELFF; DNA: TGTGCCAGCAGAATCAGGGGAGTGGAGCTGTTTTTT
D: -; size: -; V: TRBV21-1; J: TRBJ2-6; CDR3: CASSKGPGANVLTF; DNA: TGTGCCAGCAGCAAGGGACCTGGGGCCAACGTCCTGACTTTC
D: -; size: -; V: TRBV5-1; J: TRBJ1-5; CDR3: CASSSGGSQPQHF; DNA: TGCGCCAGCAGCTCGGGGGGCTCTCAGCCCCAGCATTTT
D: TRBD1; size: many; V: TRBV9; J: TRBJ2-5; CDR3: CASSFTGGGETQYF; DNA: TGTGCCAGCAGCTTCACAGGGGGCGGAGAGACCCAGTACTTC
D: TRBD2; size: few; V: TRBV10-3; J: TRBJ2-3; CDR3: CATDGLAGKGDTQYF; DNA: TGTGCCACCGATGGACTAGCGGGGAAGGGGGATACGCAGTATTTT
D: -; size: many; V: TRBV29-1; J: TRBJ2-7; CDR3: CSVEGRGLYEQYF; DNA: TGCAGCGTTGAAGGCAGGGGCCTCTACGAGCAGTACTTC
D: TRBD1; size: few; V: TRBV7-2; J: TRBJ1-2; CDR3: CASSPSVGTGTSGYTF; DNA: TGTGCCAGCAGCCCATCGGTTGGGACAGGGACTTCTGGCTACACCTTC
D: TRBD2; size: -; V: TRBV12-3/TRBV12-4; J: TRBJ2-1; CDR3: CASSLALQRGGDF; DNA: TGTGCCAGCAGTTTAGCGCTCCAGCGCGGGGGGGACTTC
D: TRBD1; size: few; V: TRBV4-3; J: TRBJ1-2; CDR3: CASSQDEGTVFYGYTF; DNA: TGCGCCAGCAGCCAAGATGAGGGGACAGTCTTCTATGGCTACACCTTC
D: -; size: -; V: TRBV29-1; J: TRBJ2-1; CDR3: CSARPPGGYNEQFF; DNA: TGCAGCGCCCGACCCCCGGGCGGATACAATGAGCAGTTCTTC
D: -; size: many; V: TRBV5-1; J: TRBJ2-3; CDR3: CASSLGESTQYF; DNA: TGCGCCAGCAGCTTGGGAGAGAGCACGCAGTATTTT
D: TRBD1; size: -; V: TRBV20-1; J: TRBJ1-2; CDR3: CSARQGSNYGYTF; DNA: TGCAGTGCGCGACAGGGATCTAACTATGGCTACACCTTC
D: -; size: -; V: TRBV7-8; J: TRBJ2-3; CDR3: CASSLSGLPTDTQYF; DNA: TGTGCCAGCAGTTTATCGGGACTTCCCACAGATACGCAGTATTTT
D: TRBD2; size: many; V: TRBV20-1; J: TRBJ2-1; CDR3: CSARLLAGATNEQFF; DNA: TGCAGTGCGAGGCTACTAGCGGGGGCTACAAATGAGCAGTTCTTC
D: -; size: many; V: TRBV29-1; J: TRBJ1-2; CDR3: CSVEVSAYGYTF; DNA: TGCAGCGTTGAAGTTTCAGCATATGGCTACACCTTC
D: -; size: -; V: TRBV20-1; J: TRBJ2-2; CDR3: CSARIYSEGETGELFF; DNA: TGCAGTGCTAGAATATATTCGGAAGGGGAAACCGGGGAGCTGTTTTTT
D: -; size: many; V: TRBV6-2/TRBV6-3; J: TRBJ2-7; CDR3: CASSQTYEQYF; DNA: TGTGCCAGCAGTCAGACCTACGAGCAGTACTTC
D: TRBD2; size: -; V: TRBV7-8; J: TRBJ2-1; CDR3: CASSLAKLAGGPGEQFF; DNA: TGTGCCAGCAGCTTAGCGAAACTAGCGGGAGGGCCAGGGGAGCAGTTCTTC
D: -; size: many; V: TRBV12-3/TRBV12-4; J: TRBJ2-7; CDR3: CASSVLSLYEQYF; DNA: TGTGCCAGCAGTGTCCTTAGTCTTTACGAGCAGTACTTC